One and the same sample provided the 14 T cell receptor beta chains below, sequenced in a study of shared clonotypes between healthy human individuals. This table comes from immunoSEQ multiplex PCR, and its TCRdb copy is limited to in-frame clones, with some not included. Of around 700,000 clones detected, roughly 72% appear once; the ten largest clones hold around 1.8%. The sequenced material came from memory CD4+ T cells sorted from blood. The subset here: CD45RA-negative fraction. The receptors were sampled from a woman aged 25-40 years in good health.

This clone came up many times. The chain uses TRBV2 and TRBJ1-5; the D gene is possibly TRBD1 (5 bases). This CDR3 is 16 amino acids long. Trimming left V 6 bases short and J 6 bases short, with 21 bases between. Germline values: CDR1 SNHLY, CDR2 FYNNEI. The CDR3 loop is CASSPMVGERRQPQHF. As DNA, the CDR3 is TGTGCCAGCAGCCCGATGGTGGGGGAACGACGTCAGCCCCAGCATTTT.

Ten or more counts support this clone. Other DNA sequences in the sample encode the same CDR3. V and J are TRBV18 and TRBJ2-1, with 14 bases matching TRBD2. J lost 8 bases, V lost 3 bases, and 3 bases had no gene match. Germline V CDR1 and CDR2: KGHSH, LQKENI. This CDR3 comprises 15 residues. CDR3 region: CASSPGLAGDDEQFF. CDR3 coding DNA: TGTGCCAGCTCACCGGGACTAGCGGGAGACGATGAGCAGTTCTTC.

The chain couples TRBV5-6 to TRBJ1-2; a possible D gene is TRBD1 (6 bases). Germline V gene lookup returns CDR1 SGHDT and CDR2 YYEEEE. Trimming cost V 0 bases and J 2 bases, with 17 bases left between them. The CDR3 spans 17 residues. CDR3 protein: CASSLASGGQWNYGYTF. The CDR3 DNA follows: TGTGCCAGCAGCTTGGCTAGCGGGGGCCAGTGGAACTATGGCTACACCTTC.

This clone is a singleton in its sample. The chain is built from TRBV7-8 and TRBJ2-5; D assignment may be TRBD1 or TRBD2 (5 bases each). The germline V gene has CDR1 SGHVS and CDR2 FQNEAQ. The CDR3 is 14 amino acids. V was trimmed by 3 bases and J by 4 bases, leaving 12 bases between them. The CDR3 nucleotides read TGTGCCAGCAGCTTGACAGCCCGGGGAGAGACCCAGTACTTC. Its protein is CASSLTARGETQYF.

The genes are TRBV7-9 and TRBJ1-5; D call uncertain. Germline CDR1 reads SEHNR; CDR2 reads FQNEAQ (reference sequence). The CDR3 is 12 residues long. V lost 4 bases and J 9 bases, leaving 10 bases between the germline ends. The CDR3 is CASSSSSGPQHF. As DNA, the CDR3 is TGTGCCAGCAGCTCCTCCTCTGGGCCCCAGCATTTT.

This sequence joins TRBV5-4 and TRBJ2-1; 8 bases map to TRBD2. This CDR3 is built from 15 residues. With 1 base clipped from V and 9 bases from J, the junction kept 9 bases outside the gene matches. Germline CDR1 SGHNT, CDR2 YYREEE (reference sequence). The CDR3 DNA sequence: TGTGCCAGCAGCTTGTGGACGGGAGGGCCGATTGAGCAGTTCTTC. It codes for CASSLWTGGPIEQFF.

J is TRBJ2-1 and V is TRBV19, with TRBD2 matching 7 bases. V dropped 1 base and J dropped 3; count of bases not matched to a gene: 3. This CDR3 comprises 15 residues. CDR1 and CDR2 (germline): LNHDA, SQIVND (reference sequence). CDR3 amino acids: CASSIVLANYNEQFF. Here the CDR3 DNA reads TGTGCCAGTAGTATAGTACTAGCGAACTACAATGAGCAGTTCTTC.

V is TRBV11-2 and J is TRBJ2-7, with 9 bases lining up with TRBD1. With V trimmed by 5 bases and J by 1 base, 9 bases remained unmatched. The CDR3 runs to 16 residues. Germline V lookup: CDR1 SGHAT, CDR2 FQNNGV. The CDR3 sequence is CASSPKAGQGSYEQYF. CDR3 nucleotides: TGTGCCAGCAGCCCCAAGGCGGGACAGGGATCCTACGAGCAGTACTTC.

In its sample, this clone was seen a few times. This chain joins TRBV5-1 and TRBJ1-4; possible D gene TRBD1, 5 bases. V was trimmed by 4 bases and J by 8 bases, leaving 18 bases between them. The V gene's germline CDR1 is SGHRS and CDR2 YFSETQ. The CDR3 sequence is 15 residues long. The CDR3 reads CASSTGRQGREKLFF. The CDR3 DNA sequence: TGCGCCAGCAGCACCGGACGCCAGGGTAGGGAAAAACTGTTTTTT.

This CDR3 reads CATSTPGSRAETQYF. The CDR3 bases are TGTGCCACCAGCACCCCAGGTAGTAGGGCAGAGACCCAGTACTTC. This sequence joins TRBV15 and TRBJ2-5; no clear D gene. Germline lookup yields CDR1 LNHNV and CDR2 YYDKDF (reference sequence). Deletions cut 4 bases from V and 4 bases from J, with 16 bases between. This CDR3 is built from 15 residues.

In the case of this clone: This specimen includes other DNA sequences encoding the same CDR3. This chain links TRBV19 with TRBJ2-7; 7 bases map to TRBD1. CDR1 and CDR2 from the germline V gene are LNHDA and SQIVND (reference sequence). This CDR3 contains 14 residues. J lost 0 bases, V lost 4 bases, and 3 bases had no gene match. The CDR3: CASSSGTVSYEQYF. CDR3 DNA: TGTGCCAGTAGTAGTGGGACAGTCTCCTACGAGCAGTACTTC. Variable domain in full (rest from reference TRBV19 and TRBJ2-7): DGGITQSPKYLFRKEGQNVTLSCEQNLNHDAMYWYRQDPGQGLRLIYYSQIVNDFQKGDIAEGYSVSREKKESFPLTVTSAQKNPTAFYLCASSSGTVSYEQYFGPGTRLTVT.

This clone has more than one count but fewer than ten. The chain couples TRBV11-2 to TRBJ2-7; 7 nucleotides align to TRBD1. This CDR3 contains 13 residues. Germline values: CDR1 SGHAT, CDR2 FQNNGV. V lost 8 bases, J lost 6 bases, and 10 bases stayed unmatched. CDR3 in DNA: TGTGCCAGCCGCCACGACAGGGTGGCCGAGCAGTACTTC. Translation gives CASRHDRVAEQYF.

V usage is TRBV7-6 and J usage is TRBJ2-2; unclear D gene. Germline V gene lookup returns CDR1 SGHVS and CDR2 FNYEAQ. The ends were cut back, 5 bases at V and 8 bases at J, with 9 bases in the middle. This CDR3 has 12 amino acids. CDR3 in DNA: TGTGCCAGCAGCCCTTGGTCGGGGGAGCTGTTTTTT. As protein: CASSPWSGELFF.

The CDR3 sequence: CASSQDGGRVGNQPQHF. DNA for the CDR3: TGTGCCAGCAGCCAAGATGGGGGCCGGGTCGGCAATCAGCCCCAGCATTTT. This sequence joins TRBV4-2 and TRBJ1-5, with D possibly TRBD1 on 6 matching bases. Germline V gene lookup returns CDR1 LGHNA and CDR2 YNFKEQ. V lost 0 bases and J 2 bases, leaving 14 bases between the germline ends. CDR3 size: 17 residues.